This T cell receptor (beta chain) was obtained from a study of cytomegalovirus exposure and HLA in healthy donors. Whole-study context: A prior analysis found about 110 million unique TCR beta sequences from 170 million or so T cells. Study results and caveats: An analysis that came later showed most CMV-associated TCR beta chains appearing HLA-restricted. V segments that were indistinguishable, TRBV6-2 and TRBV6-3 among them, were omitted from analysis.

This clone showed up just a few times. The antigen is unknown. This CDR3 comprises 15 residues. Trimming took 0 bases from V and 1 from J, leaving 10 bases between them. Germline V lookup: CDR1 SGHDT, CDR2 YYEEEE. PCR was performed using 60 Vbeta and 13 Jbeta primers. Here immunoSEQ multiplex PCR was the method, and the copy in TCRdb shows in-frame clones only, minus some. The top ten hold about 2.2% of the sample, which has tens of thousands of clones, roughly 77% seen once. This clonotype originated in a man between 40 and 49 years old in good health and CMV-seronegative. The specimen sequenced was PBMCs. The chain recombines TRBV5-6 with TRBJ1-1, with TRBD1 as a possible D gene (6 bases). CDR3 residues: CASSLGGGPNTEAFF. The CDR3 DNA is TGTGCCAGCAGCTTGGGCGGGGGCCCGAACACTGAAGCTTTCTTT.